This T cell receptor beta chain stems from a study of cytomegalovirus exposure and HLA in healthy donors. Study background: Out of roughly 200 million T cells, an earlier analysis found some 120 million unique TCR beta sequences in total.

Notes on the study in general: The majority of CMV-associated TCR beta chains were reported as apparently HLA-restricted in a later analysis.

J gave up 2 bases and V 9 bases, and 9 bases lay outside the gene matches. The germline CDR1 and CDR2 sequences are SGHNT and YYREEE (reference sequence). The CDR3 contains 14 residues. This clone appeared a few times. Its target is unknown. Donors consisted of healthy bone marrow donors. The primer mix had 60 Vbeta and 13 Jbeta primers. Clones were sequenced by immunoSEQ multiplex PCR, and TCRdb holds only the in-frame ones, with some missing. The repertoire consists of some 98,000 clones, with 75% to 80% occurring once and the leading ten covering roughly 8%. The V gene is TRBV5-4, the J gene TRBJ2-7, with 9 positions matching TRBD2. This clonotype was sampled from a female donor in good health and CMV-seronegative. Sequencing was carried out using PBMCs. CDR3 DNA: TGTGCCACCAAGGTAGCGGGGGCCACCTACGAGCAGTACTTC. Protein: CATKVAGATYEQYF.